This entry features one TCR beta chain sequence. Antigen: not known. Through week 26, nivolumab 3 mg/kg IV was given weeks 1, 4, 7, 10, then biweekly. The data stem from a study of ipilimumab plus nivolumab after autologous stem cell transplantation. Study in general: A median of roughly 8 nivolumab and 5 or 6 ipilimumab doses were given. The DLBCL group included primary refractory and relapsed cases.

There are 16 residues in the CDR3. J lost 0 bases, V lost 4 bases, and 4 bases had no gene match. Germline loops: CDR1 MNHNS, CDR2 SASEGT. Assay: immunoSEQ multiplex PCR; the TCRdb copy retains only in-frame clones and omits some. Seen here are over 80,000 clones, over 80% observed once, and the top ten hold roughly 2%. The study's findings and limits: Authors suggest TCR repertoire, Treg phenotype and gut microbiota support further study.

This TCR was sampled from a male donor with diffuse large B-cell lymphoma. The source was PBMCs, collected in a trial of ipilimumab plus nivolumab as post-transplant consolidation. The rearrangement joins TRBV6-1 to TRBJ1-5; 9 nucleotides line up with TRBD1. The CDR3 nucleotides read TGTGCCAGCAGTGGACAGGGGGGGTATAGCAATCAGCCCCAGCATTTT. It translates to CASSGQGGYSNQPQHF.